These 7 T cell receptor beta chains came from one sample sequenced in a study of CD8+ T cells in alopecia areata (dated by TCRdb to the late 2010s). Per the publication, the time point label means: 24 weeks on oral tofacitinib. The sample's treatment or condition label is to be understood as: oral pan-JAK inhibitor, 5-10 mg twice daily. Peripheral blood and lesional scalp punch biopsies were obtained from patients with alopecia areata. The library was prepared using the immunoSEQ multiplex PCR assay. For TCR sequencing, RNA was extracted from every sample and reverse transcribed into cDNA to serve as template. This is the immuneACCESS table as TCRdb keeps it, with only in-frame sequences that have V and J called. A part of the clones is gone; compared with another copy, unresolved V genes explain less than half, and the rest is unexplained. Within this sample are 3,000 to 4,500 clones, with over 65% of them counted one time only. About 6.7% of the sample goes to the ten largest clones.

This specimen was skin, taken at week 24, from a patient treated with tofacitinib. All receptors derive from a human donor with alopecia areata.

This clone was found a few times. The V and J genes are TRBV29-1 and TRBJ2-7; 9 nucleotides align to TRBD1. Losses at the gene ends were 7 bases for V and 6 bases for J; bases not matched to a gene: 7. Germline V CDR1 and CDR2: SQVTM, ANQGSEA. The CDR3 spans 12 residues. Here the CDR3 DNA reads TGCAGCGGATGGGACAGGGACGTCGAGCAGTACTTC. Protein sequence: CSGWDRDVEQYF.

The chain carries TRBV7-9 and TRBJ2-1; D gene unclear. V gave up 4 bases and J gave up 10 bases, with 11 bases separating them. CDR3 size: 12 residues. Germline CDR1 and CDR2: SEHNR and FQNEAQ (reference sequence). CDR3 DNA: TGTGCCAGCAGCTCCCCGGGTCGGGAGCAGTTCTTC. This translates into CASSSPGREQFF.

V is TRBV10-3 and J is TRBJ2-1, with a weak D call TRBD2 (6 bases). The V gene's germline CDR1 is ENHRY and CDR2 SYGVKD. The CDR3 runs to 15 residues. Trimming cost V 6 bases and J 9 bases, with 21 bases left between them. The CDR3 sequence is CAIRNPGLLVAEQFF. The CDR3 region has the DNA TGTGCCATCAGGAACCCCGGACTACTCGTCGCTGAGCAGTTCTTC.

The genes are TRBV11-3 and TRBJ2-7, with D perhaps TRBD1 or TRBD2 (7 bases each). The CDR3 runs to 15 residues. The V end was cut by 5 bases, the J end by 2 bases, with 16 bases between. In germline, CDR1 is SGHNT, CDR2 YENEEA. CDR3 in DNA: TGTGCCAGCAGCGGGCCGGGGAGGGGGCCCTACGAGCAGTACTTC. This encodes CASSGPGRGPYEQYF.

V gene TRBV19 combines with J gene TRBJ2-5; possibly TRBD1 for D (7 bases). CDR1 is LNHDA and CDR2 is SQIVND in the germline V gene (reference sequence). This CDR3 region has 14 residues. With 6 bases removed from V and 5 bases from J, the gap between germline ends came to 16 bases. The DNA for the CDR3 is TGTGCCAGTAGCCCCCCGACAGGGAGGGAGACCCAGTACTTC. Encoded protein: CASSPPTGRETQYF.

On this clone itself: An end of the junction differs from the germline gene, which may be a read error. This chain links TRBV7-2 with TRBJ1-2, with 7 bases aligning to TRBD1. The V gene's germline CDR1 is SGHTA and CDR2 FQGNSA. The CDR3 runs 14 residues. The CDR3 region has the DNA TGTGCCAGCAGCTTAGCTAGGGGACAGTACCGCTTTCGCTTC. Its protein product is CASSLARGQYRFRF.

The rearrangement uses TRBV7-8 and TRBJ2-7; tentative D call: TRBD2 (6 bases). In germline, CDR1 is SGHVS, CDR2 FQNEAQ. The CDR3 covers 16 residues. Trimming took off 0 bases at V and 6 bases at J, with 18 bases between the two ends. The CDR3 region is CASSLASTAGSSEQYF. In DNA form, the CDR3 reads TGTGCCAGCAGCTTAGCGTCGACGGCGGGGAGCAGCGAGCAGTACTTC.